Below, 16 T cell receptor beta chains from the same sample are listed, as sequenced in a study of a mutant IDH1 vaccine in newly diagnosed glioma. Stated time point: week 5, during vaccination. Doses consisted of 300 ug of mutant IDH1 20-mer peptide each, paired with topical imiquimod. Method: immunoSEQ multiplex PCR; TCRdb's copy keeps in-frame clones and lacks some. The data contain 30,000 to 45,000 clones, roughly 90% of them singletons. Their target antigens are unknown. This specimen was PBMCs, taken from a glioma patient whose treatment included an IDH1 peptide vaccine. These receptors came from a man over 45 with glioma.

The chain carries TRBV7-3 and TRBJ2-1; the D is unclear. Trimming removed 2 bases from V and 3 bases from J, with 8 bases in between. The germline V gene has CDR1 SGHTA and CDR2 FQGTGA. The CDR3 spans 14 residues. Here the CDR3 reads CASSLGVDYNEQFF. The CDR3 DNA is TGTGCCAGCAGCTTAGGAGTAGACTACAATGAGCAGTTCTTC. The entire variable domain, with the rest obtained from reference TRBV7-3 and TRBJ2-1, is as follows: GAGVSQTPSNKVTEKGKYVELRCDPISGHTALYWYRQSLGQGPEFLIYFQGTGAADDSGLPNDRFFAVRPEGSVSTLKIQRTERGDSAVYLCASSLGVDYNEQFFGPGTRLTVL.

The chain's CDR3 is CASRRSDRVSGNTIYF. Written as DNA, the CDR3 is TGTGCCAGCAGGCGAAGCGACAGGGTTTCTGGAAACACCATATATTTT. This chain links TRBV28 with TRBJ1-3; 7 bases match TRBD1. Germline V lookup: CDR1 MDHEN, CDR2 SYDVKM. Losses at the gene ends were 6 bases for V and 1 base for J; bases not matched to a gene: 9. The CDR3 is made up of 16 amino acids.

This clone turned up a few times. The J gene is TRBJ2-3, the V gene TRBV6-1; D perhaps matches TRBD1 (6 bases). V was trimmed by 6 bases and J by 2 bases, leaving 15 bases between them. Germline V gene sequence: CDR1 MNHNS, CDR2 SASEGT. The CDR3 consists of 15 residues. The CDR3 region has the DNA TGTGCCAGCAGAGGGCTGACAGGTGCCACAGATACGCAGTATTTT. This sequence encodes CASRGLTGATDTQYF.

The CDR3 DNA reads as TGTGCCAGTAGCAAGAGCTTAGCGGGGTCCTCCTACGAGCAGTACTTC. Its protein product is CASSKSLAGSSYEQYF. The chain uses TRBV19 and TRBJ2-7; 8 nucleotides line up with TRBD2. Germline CDR1 LNHDA, CDR2 SQIVND (reference sequence). V trimming: 6 bases; J trimming: 0 bases; junction bases outside the gene matches: 10. CDR3 size: 16 residues.

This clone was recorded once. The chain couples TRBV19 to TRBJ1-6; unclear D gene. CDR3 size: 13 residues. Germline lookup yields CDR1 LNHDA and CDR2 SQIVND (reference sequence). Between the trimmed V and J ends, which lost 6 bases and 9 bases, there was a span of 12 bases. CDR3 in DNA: TGTGCCAGTAGGGGATCGGTTACTTCACCCCTCCACTTT. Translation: CASRGSVTSPLHF.

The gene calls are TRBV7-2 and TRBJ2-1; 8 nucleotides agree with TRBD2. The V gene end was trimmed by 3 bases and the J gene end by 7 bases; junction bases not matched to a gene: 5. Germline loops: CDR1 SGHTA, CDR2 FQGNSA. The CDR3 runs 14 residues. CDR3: CASSLAGGANEQFF. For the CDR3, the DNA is TGTGCCAGCAGCTTGGCGGGGGGTGCGAATGAGCAGTTCTTC.

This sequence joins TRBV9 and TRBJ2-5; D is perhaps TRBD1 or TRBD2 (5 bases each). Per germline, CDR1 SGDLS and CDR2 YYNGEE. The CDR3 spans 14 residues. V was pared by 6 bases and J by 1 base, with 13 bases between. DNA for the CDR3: TGTGCCAGCACCCCGGGGCCTTTCCAAGAGACCCAGTACTTC. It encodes CASTPGPFQETQYF.

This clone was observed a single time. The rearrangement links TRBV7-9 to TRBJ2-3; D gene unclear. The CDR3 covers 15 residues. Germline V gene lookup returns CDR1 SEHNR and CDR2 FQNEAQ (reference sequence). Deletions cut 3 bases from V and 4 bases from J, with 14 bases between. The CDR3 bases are TGTGCCAGCAGCTTGGGCAGCCTGAGCGCAGATACGCAGTATTTT. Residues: CASSLGSLSADTQYF.

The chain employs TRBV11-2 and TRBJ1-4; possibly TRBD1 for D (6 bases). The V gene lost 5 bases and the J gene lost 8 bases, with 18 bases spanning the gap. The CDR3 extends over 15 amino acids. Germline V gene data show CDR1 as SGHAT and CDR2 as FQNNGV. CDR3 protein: CASSLRGGAGEKLFF. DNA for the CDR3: TGTGCCAGCAGCCTTAGGGGGGGCGCCGGGGAAAAACTGTTTTTT.

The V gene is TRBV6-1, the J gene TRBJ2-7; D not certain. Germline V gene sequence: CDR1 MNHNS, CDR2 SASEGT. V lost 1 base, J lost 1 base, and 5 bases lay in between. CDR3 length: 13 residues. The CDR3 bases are TGTGCCAGCAGTGAAGGGTTTTCCTACGAGCAGTACTTC. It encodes CASSEGFSYEQYF.

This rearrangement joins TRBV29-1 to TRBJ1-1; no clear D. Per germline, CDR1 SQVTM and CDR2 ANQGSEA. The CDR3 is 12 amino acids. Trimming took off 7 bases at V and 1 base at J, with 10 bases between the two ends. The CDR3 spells CSANPQNTEAFF. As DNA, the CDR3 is TGCAGCGCCAACCCCCAGAACACTGAAGCTTTCTTT.

The chain's CDR3 is CASSTDRNQPQHF. CDR3 DNA sequence: TGTGCCAGCAGCACGGACAGAAATCAGCCCCAGCATTTT. The chain is built from TRBV7-2 and TRBJ1-5, with TRBD1 as a possible D gene (6 bases). The germline gives CDR1 SGHTA, CDR2 FQGNSA. The CDR3 is 13 residues long. V was trimmed by 5 bases and J by 4 bases, leaving 9 bases between them.

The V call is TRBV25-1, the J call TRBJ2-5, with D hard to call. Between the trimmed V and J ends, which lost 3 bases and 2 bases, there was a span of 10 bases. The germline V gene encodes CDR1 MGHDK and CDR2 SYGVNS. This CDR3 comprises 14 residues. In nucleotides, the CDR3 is TGTGCCAGCAGTGAGGATCTAAGGCAAGAGACCCAGTACTTC. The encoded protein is CASSEDLRQETQYF. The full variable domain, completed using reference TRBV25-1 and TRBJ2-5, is EADIYQTPRYLVIGTGKKITLECSQTMGHDKMYWYQQDPGMELHLIHYSYGVNSTEKGDLSSESTVSRIRTEHFPLTLESARPSHTSQYLCASSEDLRQETQYFGPGTRLLVL.

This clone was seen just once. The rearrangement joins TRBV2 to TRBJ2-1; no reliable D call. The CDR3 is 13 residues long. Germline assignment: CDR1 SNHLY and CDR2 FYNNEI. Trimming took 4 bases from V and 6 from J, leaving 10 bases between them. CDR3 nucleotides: TGTGCCAGCAGTGTAAAGCAACTCAATGAGCAGTTCTTC. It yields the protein CASSVKQLNEQFF.

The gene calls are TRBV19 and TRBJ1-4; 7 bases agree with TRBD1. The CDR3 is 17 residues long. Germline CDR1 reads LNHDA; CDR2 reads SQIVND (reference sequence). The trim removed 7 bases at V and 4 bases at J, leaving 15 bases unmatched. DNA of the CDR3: TGTGCCAGTACTCCGACCGGGACAGCCTTCTTTAATGAAAAACTGTTTTTT. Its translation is CASTPTGTAFFNEKLFF.

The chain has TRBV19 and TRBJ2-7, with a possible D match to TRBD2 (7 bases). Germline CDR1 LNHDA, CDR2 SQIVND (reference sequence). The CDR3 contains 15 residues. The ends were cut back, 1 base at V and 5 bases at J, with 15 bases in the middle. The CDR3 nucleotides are TGTGCCAGTAGTATAGTGGCGGGGGCGATCAACGAGCAGTACTTC. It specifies CASSIVAGAINEQYF.